This T cell receptor (beta chain) was sequenced in a study of CD8+ T cells in alopecia areata. Study details: It was oral tofacitinib, at 5 to 10 mg twice daily, that treated patients received.

Punch biopsies of lesional scalp, plus peripheral blood, were taken from alopecia areata patients. CDR1 and CDR2 (germline): ENHRY, SYGVKD. V was cut by 0 bases and J by 0 bases, with 6 bases left in between. This CDR3 is 15 amino acids long. Reverse transcription of extracted RNA yielded cDNA, which provided the sequencing template. The assay was immunoSEQ multiplex PCR, and TCRdb's table has in-frame clones only and misses some. This table has some 180,000 clones, about 63% appearing once. The chain carries TRBV10-3 and TRBJ1-5; no clear D. The TCR originated in a human donor with alopecia areata. Specimen: CD4+ T cells sorted from blood, collected at week 0. The CDR3 region is CAISESGSSNQPQHF. CDR3 sequence (DNA): TGTGCCATCAGTGAGTCGGGCAGTAGCAATCAGCCCCAGCATTTT.